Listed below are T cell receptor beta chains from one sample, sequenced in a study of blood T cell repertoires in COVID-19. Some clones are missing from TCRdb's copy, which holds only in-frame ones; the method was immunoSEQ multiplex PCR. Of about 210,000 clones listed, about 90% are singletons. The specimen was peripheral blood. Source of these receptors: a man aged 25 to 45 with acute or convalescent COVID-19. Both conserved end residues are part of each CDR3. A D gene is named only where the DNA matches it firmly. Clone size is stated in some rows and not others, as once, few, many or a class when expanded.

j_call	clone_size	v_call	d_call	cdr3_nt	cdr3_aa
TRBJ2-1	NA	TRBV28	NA	TGTGCCAGCAGGCCGGGACTCTTTGATGAGCAGTTCTTC	CASRPGLFDEQFF
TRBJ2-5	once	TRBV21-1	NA	TGTGCCAGCAGCACACCGAGGAGGGACAGGGAAAGAGAGACCCAGTACTTC	CASSTPRRDRERETQYF
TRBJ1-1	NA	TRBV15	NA	TGTGCCACCAGCGGACAACCGACAGGGAACACTGAAGCTTTCTTT	CATSGQPTGNTEAFF
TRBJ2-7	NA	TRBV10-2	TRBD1	TGCGCCAGCACTTCCGGGACAGGGTCGTACGAGCAGTACTTC	CASTSGTGSYEQYF
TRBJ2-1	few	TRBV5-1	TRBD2	TGCGCCAGCAGCCCCAGCGGGGCCTCCTACAATGAGCAGTTCTTC	CASSPSGASYNEQFF
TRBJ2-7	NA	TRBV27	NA	TGTGCCAGCGGACTTACCTACGAGCAGTACTTC	CASGLTYEQYF
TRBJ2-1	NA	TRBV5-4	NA	TGTGCCAGCAGCTTGGCCACGGTGTTCGAGCAGTTCTTC	CASSLATVFEQFF
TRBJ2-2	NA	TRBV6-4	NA	TGTGCCAGCACCACAGAGTCGGGAGAGGTCACCGGGGAGCTGTTTTTT	CASTTESGEVTGELFF
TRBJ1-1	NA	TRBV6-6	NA	TGTGCCTCCACGCTAGGGGTTAACACTGAAGCTTTCTTT	CASTLGVNTEAFF
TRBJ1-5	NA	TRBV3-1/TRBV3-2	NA	TGTGCCAGCAGCCAAGGGGGCAGCAAGCAGCCCCAGCATTTT	CASSQGGSKQPQHF
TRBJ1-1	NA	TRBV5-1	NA	TGCGCCAGCAGCTTGGCGGTCCCGAACACTGAAGCTTTCTTT	CASSLAVPNTEAFF
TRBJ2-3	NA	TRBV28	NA	TGTGCCAGCAGTTCGCGGAGGGATCGCACAGATACGCAGTATTTT	CASSSRRDRTDTQYF
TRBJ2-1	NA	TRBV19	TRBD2	TGTGCCAGTAGTATGGTTCCTAGCGGGGGGGCCGAGCAGTTCTTC	CASSMVPSGGAEQFF
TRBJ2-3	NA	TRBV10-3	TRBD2	TGTGCCATCAGCGGAGTTAGCGGGTTCACAGATACGCAGTATTTT	CAISGVSGFTDTQYF
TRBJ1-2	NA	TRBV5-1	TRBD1	TGCGCCAGCAGCATGGAGGGGGCGGGATATGGCTACACCTTC	CASSMEGAGYGYTF
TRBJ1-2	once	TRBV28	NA	TGTGCCAGCAGAACAGGGTTAGTTTATGGCTACACCTTC	CASRTGLVYGYTF
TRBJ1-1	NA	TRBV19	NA	TGTGCCAGTAGTCCCCTCCGGGACACTGAAGCTTTCTTT	CASSPLRDTEAFF